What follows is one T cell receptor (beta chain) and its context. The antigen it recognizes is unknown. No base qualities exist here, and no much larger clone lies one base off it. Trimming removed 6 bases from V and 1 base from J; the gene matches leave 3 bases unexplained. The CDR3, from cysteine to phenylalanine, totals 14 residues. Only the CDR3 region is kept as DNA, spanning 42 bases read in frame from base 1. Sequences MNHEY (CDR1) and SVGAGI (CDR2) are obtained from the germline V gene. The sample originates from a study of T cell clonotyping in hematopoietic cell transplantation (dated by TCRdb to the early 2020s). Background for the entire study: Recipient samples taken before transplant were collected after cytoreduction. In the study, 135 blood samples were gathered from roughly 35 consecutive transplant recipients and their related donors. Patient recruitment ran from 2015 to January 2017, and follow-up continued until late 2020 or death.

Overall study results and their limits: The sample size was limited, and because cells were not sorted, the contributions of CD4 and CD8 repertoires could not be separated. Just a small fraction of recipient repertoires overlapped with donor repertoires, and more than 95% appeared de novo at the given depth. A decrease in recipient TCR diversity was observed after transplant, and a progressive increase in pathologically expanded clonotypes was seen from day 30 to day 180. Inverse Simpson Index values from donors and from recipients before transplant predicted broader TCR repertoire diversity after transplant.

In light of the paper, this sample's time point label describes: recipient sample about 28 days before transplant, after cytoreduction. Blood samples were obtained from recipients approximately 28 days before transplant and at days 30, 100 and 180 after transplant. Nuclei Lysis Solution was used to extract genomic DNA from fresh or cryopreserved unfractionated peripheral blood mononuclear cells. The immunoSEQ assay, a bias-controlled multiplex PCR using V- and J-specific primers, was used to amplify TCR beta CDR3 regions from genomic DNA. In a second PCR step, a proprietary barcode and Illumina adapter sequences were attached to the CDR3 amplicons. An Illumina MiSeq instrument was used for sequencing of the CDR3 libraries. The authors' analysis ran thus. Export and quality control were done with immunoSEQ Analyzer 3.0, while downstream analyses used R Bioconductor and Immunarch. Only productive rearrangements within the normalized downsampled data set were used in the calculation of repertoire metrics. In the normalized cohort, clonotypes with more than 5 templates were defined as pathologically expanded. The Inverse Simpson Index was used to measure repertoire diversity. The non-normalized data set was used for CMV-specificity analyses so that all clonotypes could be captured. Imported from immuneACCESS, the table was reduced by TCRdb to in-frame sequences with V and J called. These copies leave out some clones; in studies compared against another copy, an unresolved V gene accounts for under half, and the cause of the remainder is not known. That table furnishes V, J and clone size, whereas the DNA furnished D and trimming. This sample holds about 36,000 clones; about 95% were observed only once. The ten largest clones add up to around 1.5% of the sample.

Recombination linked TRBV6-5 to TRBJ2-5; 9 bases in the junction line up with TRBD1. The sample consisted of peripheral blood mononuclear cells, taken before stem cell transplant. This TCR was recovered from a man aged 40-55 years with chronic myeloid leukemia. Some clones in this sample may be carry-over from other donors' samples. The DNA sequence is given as TGTGCCAGCAGGGAGACAGGGGGCCAAGAGACCCAGTACTTC. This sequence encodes CASRETGGQETQYF.